The present TCR beta chain was sequenced within a study of cytomegalovirus exposure and HLA in healthy donors. PCR amplification relied on 60 Vbeta primers (plus 13 Jbeta primers). Sequenced by immunoSEQ multiplex PCR; TCRdb stores in-frame clones only, minus some. Of about 120,000 clones detected, approximately 70% appear once; the ten largest clones hold approximately 1.5%. Germline CDR1 is SNHLY and CDR2 is FYNNEI. This CDR3 contains 13 residues. V was trimmed by 7 bases and J by 5 bases, leaving 14 bases between them. The sample taken for sequencing was PBMCs. The rearrangement joins TRBV2 to TRBJ1-1; possibly TRBD1 for D (5 bases). This TCR derives from a young man in good health and CMV-seronegative. CDR3 sequence reads: CASIPTQGTEAFF. In DNA, the CDR3 is TGTGCCAGCATCCCTACGCAGGGAACTGAAGCTTTCTTT.